This T cell receptor (beta chain) was found in a study of T cell responses to AZD1222 COVID-19 vaccine. Whole-study findings and limits: Close to half of all spike-specific TCRs reportedly target regions of the variants that are unmutated. Repertoires were obtained solely post-peak T cell response. Baseline serostatus was positive in only five to seven AZD1222 recipients. Spike-specific TCR depth and breadth grew after two AZD1222 doses.

The CDR3 totals 15 residues. With V trimmed by 4 bases and J by 3 bases, 6 bases remained unmatched. CDR1 SGDLS and CDR2 YYNGEE come from the germline V gene. A remark on this clone: Its antigen remains unknown.

Method: immunoSEQ multiplex PCR; TCRdb's copy keeps in-frame clones and lacks some. This sample carries 95,000 to 150,000 clones, around 87% of them seen once, and the ten largest clones take 1% to 1.5%. The genes are TRBV9 and TRBJ1-5; 8 bases map to TRBD1. The specimen comprised peripheral blood, sampled on day 0 of AZD1222 vaccination. This clonotype was sampled from an adult in good health. In DNA, the CDR3 is TGTGCCAGCAGCCCCGACAGGGGCTTCAATCAGCCCCAGCATTTT. Translation gives CASSPDRGFNQPQHF.